One sample yielded the 4 T cell receptor beta chains listed below, sequenced in a study of blood T cell repertoires in COVID-19 (dated by TCRdb to the early 2020s). Libraries came from the immunoSEQ multiplex PCR assay. The source is immuneACCESS, and TCRdb retained only in-frame sequences with V and J called. Part of the clones is not carried over; for the studies checked, unresolved V genes explain less than half of this, and the remainder is unexplained. The sample includes about 430,000 clones, with roughly 90% observed a single time. The top ten clones comprise 0.7% to 0.85% of the sample. The sequencing input was peripheral blood. Receptor source: a man aged 18 to 35 with COVID-19, enrolled during active disease.

The chain carries TRBV6-5 and TRBJ1-5; D not resolved. The CDR3 runs to 14 residues. CDR1 and CDR2 from the germline V gene are MNHEY and SVGAGI. The germline V and J ends were trimmed by 8 bases and 0 bases, with 11 bases remaining between them. CDR3 sequence (DNA): TGTGCCAGCTCAACAGCTTATAGCAATCAGCCCCAGCATTTT. Translated, it gives CASSTAYSNQPQHF.

The rearrangement uses TRBV5-4 and TRBJ2-1; TRBD2 matches at 12 bases. V gave up 3 bases and J gave up 4 bases; unmatched junction bases: 8. This CDR3 spans 17 amino acids. The germline V gene encodes CDR1 SGHNT and CDR2 YYREEE (reference sequence). As DNA, the CDR3 is TGTGCCAGCAGCTCTGTACAGGGACTAGCGGGTTACAATGAGCAGTTCTTC. Its protein is CASSSVQGLAGYNEQFF.

This rearrangement joins TRBV24-1 to TRBJ1-1; D is unresolved. CDR3 length equals 12 residues. V lost 9 bases and J lost 0, with 7 bases in between. The germline V gene has CDR1 KGHDR and CDR2 SFDVKD. CDR3 amino acids: CATPPMNTEAFF. The CDR3 coding sequence is TGTGCCACCCCCCCCATGAACACTGAAGCTTTCTTT.

This clone showed up just once. V is TRBV27 and J is TRBJ2-7; no clear D gene. Trimming stripped 6 bases from V and 2 bases from J, with 14 bases between. The length of the CDR3 is 14 residues. Germline V gene lookup returns CDR1 MNHEY and CDR2 SMNVEV (reference sequence). The CDR3 DNA reads TGTGCCAGCAGGAGTCGGTACCTTCCCTACGAGCAGTACTTC. This sequence encodes CASRSRYLPYEQYF.